The clone carrying this T cell receptor beta chain showed up many times. This entry comes from a study of T-cell reconstitution after alpha-beta-depleted transplantation in children. This CDR3 has 13 amino acids. V lost 8 bases to trimming and J lost 5 bases; unmatched junction nucleotides: 9. Unique molecular identifiers were built into the TCRbeta library. TCRdb re-derived calls from the PCR reads in MiXCR, one entry per CDR3 protein. The sample contains around 500,000 distinct CDR3 sequences, roughly an eighth of which appear only once. This rearrangement joins TRBV12-3 or TRBV12-4 to TRBJ2-7; TRBD2 agrees at 7 bases. The specimen comprised PBMCs from the stem cell graft donor, sampled from the stem cell graft. The sequence came from a human donor who donated a stem cell graft to a child with combined immunodeficiency. CDR3 residues: CASGTRGIDEQYF. CDR3 nucleotide sequence: TGTGCCAGCGGGACGCGGGGGATCGACGAGCAGTACTTC.